The sequence of this TCR beta chain was determined in a study of blood T cell repertoires in COVID-19. Clones were sequenced by immunoSEQ multiplex PCR, and TCRdb holds only the in-frame ones, with some missing. Counted here are fewer than 300,000 clones, about 85% occurring once; the ten biggest clones make up roughly 0.87%. In germline, CDR1 is MRHNA, CDR2 SNTAGT. J gave up 5 bases and V 0 bases, and 3 bases lay outside the gene matches. CDR3 length: 15 amino acids. The TCR was taken from a human donor with COVID-19, enrolled during active disease. The donor label of this sample is uncertain. This chain connects TRBV6-4 to TRBJ2-1; 8 bases align to TRBD2. The sequencing sample was made of peripheral blood. Here the CDR3 reads CASSDSGGRHNEQFF. CDR3 nucleotide sequence: TGTGCCAGCAGTGACTCTGGCGGGAGGCACAATGAGCAGTTCTTC.